What follows are 3 T cell receptor beta chains derived from one specimen sequenced in a study of post-analysis software for immune sequencing data. Study conclusions and caveats: TRBV5-6, TRBV5-1 and TRBV20-1 were among several TRBV segments more frequent in patients than controls.

Presence of unique molecular identifiers characterized the TCR beta cDNA libraries. A single record per CDR3 protein comes from TCRdb applying MiXCR to the PCR reads. The data hold approximately 570,000 distinct CDR3 sequences, with 44% observed a single time. Their target antigens are unknown. Sequencing was done on a sample of blood. All receptors derive from a girl aged 10 to 17 with multiple sclerosis.

This rearrangement joins TRBV6-6 to TRBJ1-1; no firm D call. The CDR3 is 12 amino acids. In germline, CDR1 is MNHNY, CDR2 SVGAGI (reference sequence). V lost 2 bases and J lost 6, with 7 bases in between. This chain's CDR3 is CASSYGVAEAFF. CDR3 bases: TGTGCCAGCAGTTACGGTGTCGCTGAAGCTTTCTTT.

This sequence joins TRBV7-6 and TRBJ1-6; no clear D gene. Trimming cost V 0 bases and J 7 bases, with 7 bases left between them. Germline loops: CDR1 SGHVS, CDR2 FNYEAQ. The CDR3 covers 14 residues. This chain's CDR3 is CASSLARQNSPLHF. DNA for the CDR3: TGTGCCAGCAGCTTAGCTCGCCAGAATTCACCCCTCCACTTT. The complete variable domain, with remaining parts taken from reference TRBV7-6 and TRBJ1-6, reads GAGVSQSPRYKVTKRGQDVALRCDPISGHVSLYWYRQALGQGPEFLTYFNYEAQQDKSGLPNDRFSAERPEGSISTLTIQRTEQRDSAMYRCASSLARQNSPLHFGNGTRLTVT.

This clonotype was observed a few times. V is TRBV20-1 and J is TRBJ1-1; D gene uncertain. V was pared by 1 base and J by 4 bases, with 13 bases between. The CDR3 is 14 amino acids. Germline V CDR1 and CDR2: DFQATT, SNEGSKA (reference sequence). The CDR3 loop reads CSARGWGESTEAFF. DNA for the CDR3: TGCAGTGCTAGAGGGTGGGGAGAGAGCACTGAAGCTTTCTTT.